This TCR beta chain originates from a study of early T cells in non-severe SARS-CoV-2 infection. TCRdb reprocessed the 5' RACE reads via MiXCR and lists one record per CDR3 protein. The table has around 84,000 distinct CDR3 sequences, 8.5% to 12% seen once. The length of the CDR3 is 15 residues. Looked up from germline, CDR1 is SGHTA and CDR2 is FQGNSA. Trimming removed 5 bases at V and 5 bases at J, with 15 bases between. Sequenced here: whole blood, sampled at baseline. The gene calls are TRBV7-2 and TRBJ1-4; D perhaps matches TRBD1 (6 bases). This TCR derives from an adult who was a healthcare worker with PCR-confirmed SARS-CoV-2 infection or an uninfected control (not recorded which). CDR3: CASSQARGANEKLFF. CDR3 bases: TGTGCCAGCAGCCAGGCTAGGGGGGCGAATGAAAAACTGTTTTTT.